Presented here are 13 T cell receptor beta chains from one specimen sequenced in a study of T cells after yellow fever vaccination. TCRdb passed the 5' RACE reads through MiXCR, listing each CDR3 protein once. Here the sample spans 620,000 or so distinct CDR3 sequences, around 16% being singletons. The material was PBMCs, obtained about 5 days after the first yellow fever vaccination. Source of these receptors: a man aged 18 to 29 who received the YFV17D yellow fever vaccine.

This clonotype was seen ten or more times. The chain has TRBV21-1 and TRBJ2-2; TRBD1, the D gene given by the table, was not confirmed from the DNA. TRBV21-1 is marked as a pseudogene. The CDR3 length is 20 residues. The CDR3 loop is CASSKPPEKDRGRITGELFF. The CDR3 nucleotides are TGTGCCAGCAGCAAACCCCCCGAGAAGGACAGGGGGCGCATCACCGGGGAGCTGTTTTTT.

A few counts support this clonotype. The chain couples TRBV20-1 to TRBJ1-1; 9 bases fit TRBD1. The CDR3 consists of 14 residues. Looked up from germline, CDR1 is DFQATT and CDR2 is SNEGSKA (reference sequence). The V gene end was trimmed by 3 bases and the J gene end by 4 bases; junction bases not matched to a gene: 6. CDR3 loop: CSASDRGGGTEAFF. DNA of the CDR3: TGCAGTGCTAGCGACAGGGGGGGGGGCACTGAAGCTTTCTTT.

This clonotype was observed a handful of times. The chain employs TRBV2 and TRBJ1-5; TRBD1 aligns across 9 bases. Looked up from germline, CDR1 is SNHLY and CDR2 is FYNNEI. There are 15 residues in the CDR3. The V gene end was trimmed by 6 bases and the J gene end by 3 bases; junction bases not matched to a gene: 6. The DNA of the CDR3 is TGTGCCAGCAGGAGGGACAGGGTTTTCAATCAGCCCCAGCATTTT. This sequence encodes CASRRDRVFNQPQHF. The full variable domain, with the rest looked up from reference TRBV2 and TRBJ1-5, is EPEVTQTPSHQVTQMGQEVILRCVPISNHLYFYWYRQILGQKVEFLVSFYNNEISEKSEIFDDQFSVERPDGSNFTLKIRSTKLEDSAMYFCASRRDRVFNQPQHFGDGTRLSIL.

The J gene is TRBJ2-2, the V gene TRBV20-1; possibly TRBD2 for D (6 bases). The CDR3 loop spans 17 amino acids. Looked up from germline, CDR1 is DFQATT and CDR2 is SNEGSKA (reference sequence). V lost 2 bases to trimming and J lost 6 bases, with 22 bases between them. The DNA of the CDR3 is TGCAGTGCTAGATCCCTCGGGACTCCCTCGGGGGCCGGGGAGCTGTTTTTT. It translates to CSARSLGTPSGAGELFF.

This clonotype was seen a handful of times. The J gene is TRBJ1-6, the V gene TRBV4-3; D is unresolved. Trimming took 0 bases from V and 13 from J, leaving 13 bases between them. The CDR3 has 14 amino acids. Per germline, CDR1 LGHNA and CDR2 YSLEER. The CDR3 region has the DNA TGCGCCAGCAGCCAAGACCAGGACTATCCCCCCCTCCACTTT. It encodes CASSQDQDYPPLHF.

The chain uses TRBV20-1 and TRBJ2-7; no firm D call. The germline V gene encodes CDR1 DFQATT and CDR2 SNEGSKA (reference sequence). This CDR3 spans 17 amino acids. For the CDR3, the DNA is TGCTGTGCTAGAGATCCCTACCGGGCGAGGCCGACCTACGAGCAGTACGTC. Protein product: CCARDPYRARPTYEQYV.

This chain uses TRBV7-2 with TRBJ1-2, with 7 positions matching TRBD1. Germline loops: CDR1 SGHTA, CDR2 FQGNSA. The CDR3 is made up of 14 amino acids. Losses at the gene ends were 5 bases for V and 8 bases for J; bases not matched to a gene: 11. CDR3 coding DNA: TGTGCCAGCAGCCCGGCGGACAGGCCCCTGGGCTACACCTTC. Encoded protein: CASSPADRPLGYTF.

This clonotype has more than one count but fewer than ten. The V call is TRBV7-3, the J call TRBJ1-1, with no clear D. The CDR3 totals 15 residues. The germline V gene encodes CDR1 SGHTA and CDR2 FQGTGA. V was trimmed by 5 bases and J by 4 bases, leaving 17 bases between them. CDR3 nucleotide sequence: TGTGCCAGCAGCCTCGTGGGATTATCGAGCACTGAAGCTTTCTTT. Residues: CASSLVGLSSTEAFF. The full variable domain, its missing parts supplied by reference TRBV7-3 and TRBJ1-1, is GAGVSQTPSNKVTEKGKYVELRCDPISGHTALYWYRQSLGQGPEFLIYFQGTGAADDSGLPNDRFFAVRPEGSVSTLKIQRTERGDSAVYLCASSLVGLSSTEAFFGQGTRLTVV.

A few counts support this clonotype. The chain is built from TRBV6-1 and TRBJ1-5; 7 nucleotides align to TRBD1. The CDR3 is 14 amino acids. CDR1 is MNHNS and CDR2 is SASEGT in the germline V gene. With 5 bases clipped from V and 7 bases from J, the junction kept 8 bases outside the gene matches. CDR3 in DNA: TGTGCCAGCAGTCAGACAGGGCAGGAACAGCCCCAGCATTTT. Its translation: CASSQTGQEQPQHF.

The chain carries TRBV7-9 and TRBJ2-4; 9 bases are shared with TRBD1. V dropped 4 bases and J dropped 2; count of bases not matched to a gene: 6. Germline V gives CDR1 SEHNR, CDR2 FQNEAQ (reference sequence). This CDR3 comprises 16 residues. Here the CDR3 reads CASSWTGDLSKNIQYF. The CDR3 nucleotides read TGTGCCAGCAGCTGGACAGGGGATTTATCCAAAAACATTCAGTACTTC.

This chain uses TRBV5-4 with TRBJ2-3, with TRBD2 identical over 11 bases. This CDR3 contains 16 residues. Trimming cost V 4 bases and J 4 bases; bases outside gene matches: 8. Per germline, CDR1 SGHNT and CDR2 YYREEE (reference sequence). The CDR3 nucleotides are TGTGCCAGCAGCCAATTTTTAGCGGGGGGGCCAGATACGCAGTATTTT. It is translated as CASSQFLAGGPDTQYF.

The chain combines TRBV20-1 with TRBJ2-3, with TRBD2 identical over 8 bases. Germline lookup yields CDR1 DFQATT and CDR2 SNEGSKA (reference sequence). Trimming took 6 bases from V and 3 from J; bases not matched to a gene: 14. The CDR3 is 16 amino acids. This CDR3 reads CSAPQTAGALTDTQYF. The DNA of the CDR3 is TGCAGTGCCCCACAGACAGCGGGGGCCCTAACAGATACGCAGTATTTT.

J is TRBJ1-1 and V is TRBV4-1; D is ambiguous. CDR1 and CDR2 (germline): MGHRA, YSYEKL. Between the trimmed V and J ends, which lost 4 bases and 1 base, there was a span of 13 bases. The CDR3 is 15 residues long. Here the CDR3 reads CASSPTLTRNTEAFF. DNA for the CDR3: TGCGCCAGCAGCCCAACCTTAACCAGGAACACTGAAGCTTTCTTT.